Shown below are 11 T cell receptor beta chains from a single sample sequenced in a study of blood T cell repertoires in COVID-19. Some clones are missing from TCRdb's copy, which holds only in-frame ones; the method was immunoSEQ multiplex PCR. Of about 160,000 clones in the sample, approximately 88% are singletons; the top ten hold roughly 3.9%. Sequenced sample: peripheral blood. Receptors originate from a woman aged 55-70 years who had recovered from COVID-19.

The chain employs TRBV9 and TRBJ2-7, with 7 bases identical to TRBD1. The CDR3 consists of 14 residues. Germline loops: CDR1 SGDLS, CDR2 YYNGEE. V trimming: 3 bases; J trimming: 0 bases; junction bases outside the gene matches: 3. CDR3 sequence: CASSARDSSYEQYF. The CDR3 DNA reads TGTGCCAGCAGCGCCCGGGACAGCTCCTACGAGCAGTACTTC.

V and J are TRBV2 and TRBJ1-5, with 8 bases identical to TRBD1. CDR3 size: 15 residues. V shed 6 bases, J shed 2 bases, and the junction held 6 bases outside the gene matches. From germline, CDR1 is SNHLY and CDR2 FYNNEI. CDR3 DNA sequence: TGTGCCAGCAGAGGGGACAGGTGGGGCAATCAGCCCCAGCATTTT. Encoded protein: CASRGDRWGNQPQHF.

This chain links TRBV5-1 with TRBJ2-1; 8 bases fit TRBD1. This CDR3 spans 15 amino acids. CDR1 is SGHRS, CDR2 YFSETQ, per germline. V lost 0 bases to trimming and J lost 3 bases; unmatched junction nucleotides: 2. The CDR3 here is CASSLEGQDYNEQFF. The CDR3 DNA is TGCGCCAGCAGCTTGGAGGGACAGGACTACAATGAGCAGTTCTTC.

This chain connects TRBV5-6 to TRBJ1-1, with TRBD1 matching over 8 bases. The CDR3 sequence is 12 residues long. J gave up 8 bases and V 4 bases, and 4 bases lay outside the gene matches. Germline CDR1 and CDR2: SGHDT and YYEEEE. The CDR3 coding sequence is TGTGCCAGCAGCCGGCGGGACAGGGAAGCTTTCTTT. Its protein product is CASSRRDREAFF.

The rearrangement links TRBV28 to TRBJ1-1, with unresolved D. CDR3 length: 13 residues. V lost 6 bases to trimming and J lost 0 bases, with 8 bases between them. Germline values: CDR1 MDHEN, CDR2 SYDVKM. The CDR3: CASRPSVNTEAFF. CDR3 DNA: TGTGCCAGCAGGCCTTCGGTGAACACTGAAGCTTTCTTT.

This rearrangement joins TRBV15 to TRBJ1-4; D gene uncertain. Between the trimmed V and J ends, which lost 1 base and 6 bases, there was a span of 6 bases. The germline V gene encodes CDR1 LNHNV and CDR2 YYDKDF (reference sequence). This CDR3 is built from 13 residues. The CDR3 spells CATSRVGDEKLFF. CDR3 sequence (DNA): TGTGCCACCAGCAGAGTTGGAGATGAAAAACTGTTTTTT. Full variable domain (missing parts from reference TRBV15 and TRBJ1-4): DAMVIQNPRYQVTQFGKPVTLSCSQTLNHNVMYWYQQKSSQAPKLLFHYYDKDFNNEADTPDNFQSRRPNTSFCFLDIRSPGLGDTAMYLCATSRVGDEKLFFGSGTQLSVL.

The chain couples TRBV4-1 to TRBJ2-5; 10 nucleotides line up with TRBD2. Per the germline V gene, CDR1 is MGHRA and CDR2 is YSYEKL. The CDR3 sequence is 15 residues long. The J segment lost 4 bases and the V segment lost 3 bases, leaving 5 bases of the junction unmatched. The CDR3 loop is CASSQAAGGPETQYF. Written as DNA, the CDR3 is TGCGCCAGCAGCCAGGCAGCGGGGGGGCCAGAGACCCAGTACTTC.

The chain is built from TRBV28 and TRBJ1-1; D is possibly TRBD1 (6 bases). This CDR3 has 16 residues. Per germline, CDR1 MDHEN and CDR2 SYDVKM. Trimming took off 3 bases at V and 4 bases at J, with 18 bases between the two ends. CDR3 protein: CASSLPWGRIGTEAFF. As DNA, the CDR3 is TGTGCCAGCAGTTTGCCGTGGGGGCGCATTGGCACTGAAGCTTTCTTT.

The chain joins TRBV11-2 to TRBJ1-5; 7 bases fit TRBD1. The junction had 8 bases not matched to a gene; V was cut back by 3 bases and J by 6 bases. Looked up from germline, CDR1 is SGHAT and CDR2 is FQNNGV. CDR3 length equals 15 residues. The CDR3 nucleotides read TGTGCCAGCAGCTTTTCAGGGGGAGTTGGTCAGCCCCAGCATTTT. It specifies CASSFSGGVGQPQHF.

This clone showed up just a few times. The CDR3 nucleotides are TGTGCCAGCAGTTTACAAGGACAGGGGACCCTTAGCAATCAGCCCCAGCATTTT. Protein: CASSLQGQGTLSNQPQHF. The V and J genes are TRBV27 and TRBJ1-5, with TRBD1 matching 9 bases. Germline assignment: CDR1 MNHEY and CDR2 SMNVEV (reference sequence). CDR3 length: 18 residues. Trimming removed 2 bases from V and 0 bases from J; junction bases left unmatched: 8.

The chain carries TRBV3-1 (or the pseudogene TRBV3-2) and TRBJ1-6; TRBD1 might be the D (6 bases). From germline, CDR1 is LGHDT and CDR2 YNNKEL (reference sequence). Trimming pared 2 bases from V and 6 bases from J, leaving 11 bases between. CDR3 length equals 15 residues. The CDR3 is CASSQNRDSNSPLHF. The DNA for the CDR3 is TGTGCCAGCAGCCAAAACAGGGATAGTAATTCACCCCTCCACTTT.